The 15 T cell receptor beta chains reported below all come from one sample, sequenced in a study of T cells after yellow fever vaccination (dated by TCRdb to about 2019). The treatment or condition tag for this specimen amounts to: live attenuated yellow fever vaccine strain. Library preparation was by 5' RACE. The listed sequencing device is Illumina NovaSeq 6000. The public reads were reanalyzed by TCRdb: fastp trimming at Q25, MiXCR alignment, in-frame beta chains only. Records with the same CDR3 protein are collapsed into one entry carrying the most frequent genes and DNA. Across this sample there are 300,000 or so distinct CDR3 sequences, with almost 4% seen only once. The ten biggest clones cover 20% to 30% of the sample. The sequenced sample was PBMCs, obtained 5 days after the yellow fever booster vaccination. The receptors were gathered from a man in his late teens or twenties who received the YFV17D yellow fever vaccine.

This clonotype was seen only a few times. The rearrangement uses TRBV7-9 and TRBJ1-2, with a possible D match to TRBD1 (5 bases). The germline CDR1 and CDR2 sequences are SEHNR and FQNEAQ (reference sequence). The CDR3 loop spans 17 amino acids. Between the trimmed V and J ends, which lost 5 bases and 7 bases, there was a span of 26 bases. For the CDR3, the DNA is TGTGCCAGCAGCCTAGAATACGGGGTGGGGGTCCCGTCTGGCTACACCTTC. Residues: CASSLEYGVGVPSGYTF. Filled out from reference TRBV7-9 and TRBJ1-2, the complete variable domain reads DTGVSQNPRHKITKRGQNVTFRCDPISEHNRLYWYRQTLGQGPEFLTYFQNEAQLEKSRLLSDRFSAERPKGSFSTLEIQRTEQGDSAMYLCASSLEYGVGVPSGYTFGSGTRLTVV.

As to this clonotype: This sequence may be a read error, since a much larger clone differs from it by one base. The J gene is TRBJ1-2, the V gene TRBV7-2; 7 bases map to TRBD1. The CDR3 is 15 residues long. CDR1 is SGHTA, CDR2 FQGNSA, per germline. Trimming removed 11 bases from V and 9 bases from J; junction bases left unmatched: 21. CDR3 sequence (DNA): TGTGCCTGCGGGGAGACATGGGAGGGGGCAGGTAGCTACACCTTC. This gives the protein CACGETWEGAGSYTF.

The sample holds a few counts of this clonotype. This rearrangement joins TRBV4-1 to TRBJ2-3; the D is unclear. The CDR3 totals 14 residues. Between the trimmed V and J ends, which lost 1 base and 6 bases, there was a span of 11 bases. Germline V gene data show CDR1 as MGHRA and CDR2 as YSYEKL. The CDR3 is CASSQVQVADTQYF. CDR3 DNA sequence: TGCGCCAGCAGCCAAGTTCAGGTGGCCGATACGCAGTATTTT.

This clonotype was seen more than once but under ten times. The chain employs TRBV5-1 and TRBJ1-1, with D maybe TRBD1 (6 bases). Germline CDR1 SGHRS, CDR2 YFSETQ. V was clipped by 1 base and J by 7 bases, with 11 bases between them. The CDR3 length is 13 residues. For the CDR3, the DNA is TGCGCCAGCAGCTTGACACAGGGCAATGAAGCTTTCTTT. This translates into CASSLTQGNEAFF.

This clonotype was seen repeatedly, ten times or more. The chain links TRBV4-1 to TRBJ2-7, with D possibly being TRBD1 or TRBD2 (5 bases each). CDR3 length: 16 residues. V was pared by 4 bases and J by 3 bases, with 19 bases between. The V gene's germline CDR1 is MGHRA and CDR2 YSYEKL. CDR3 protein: CASSLTGTRPYYEQYF. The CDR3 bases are TGCGCCAGCAGCCTCACCGGGACGCGACCTTACTACGAGCAGTACTTC.

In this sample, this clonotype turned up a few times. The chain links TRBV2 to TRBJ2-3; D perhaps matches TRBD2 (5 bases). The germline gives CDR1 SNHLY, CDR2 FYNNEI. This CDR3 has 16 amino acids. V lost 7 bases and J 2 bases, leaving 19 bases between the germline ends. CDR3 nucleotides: TGTGCCAGCAAGACGACTATCGGCTCCGACACAGATACGCAGTATTTT. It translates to CASKTTIGSDTDTQYF.

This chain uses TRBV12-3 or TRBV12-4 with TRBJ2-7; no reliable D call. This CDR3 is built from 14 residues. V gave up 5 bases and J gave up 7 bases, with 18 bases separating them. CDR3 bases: TGTGCCAGCAGTCGATCCGCCGGGCAGAGGGAGCAGTACTTC. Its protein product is CASSRSAGQREQYF.

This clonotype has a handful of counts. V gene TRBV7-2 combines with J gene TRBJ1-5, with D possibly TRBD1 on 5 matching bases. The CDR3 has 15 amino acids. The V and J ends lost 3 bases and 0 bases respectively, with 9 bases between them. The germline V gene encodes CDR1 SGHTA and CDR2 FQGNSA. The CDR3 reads CASSFTGYSNQPQHF. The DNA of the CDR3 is TGTGCCAGCAGCTTTACAGGCTATAGCAATCAGCCCCAGCATTTT.

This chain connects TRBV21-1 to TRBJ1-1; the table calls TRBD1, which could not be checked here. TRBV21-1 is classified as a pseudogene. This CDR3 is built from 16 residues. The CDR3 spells CASTTTGAGGNTEAFF. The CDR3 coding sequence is TGTGCCAGCACTACCACGGGGGCCGGGGGTAACACTGAAGCTTTCTTT.

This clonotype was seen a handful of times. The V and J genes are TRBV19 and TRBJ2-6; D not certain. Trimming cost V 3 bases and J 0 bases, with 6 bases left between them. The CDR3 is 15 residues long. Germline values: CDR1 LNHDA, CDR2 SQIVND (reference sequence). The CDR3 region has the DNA TGTGCCAGTAGTATCGGCGACTCTGGGGCCAACGTCCTGACTTTC. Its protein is CASSIGDSGANVLTF.

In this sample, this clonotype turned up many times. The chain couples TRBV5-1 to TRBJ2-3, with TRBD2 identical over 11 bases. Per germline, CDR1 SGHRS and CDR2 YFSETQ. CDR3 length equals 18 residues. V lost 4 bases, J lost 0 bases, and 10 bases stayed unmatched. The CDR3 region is CASSLGLAARTSTDTQYF. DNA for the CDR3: TGCGCCAGCAGCCTGGGACTAGCGGCGCGTACTAGCACAGATACGCAGTATTTT.

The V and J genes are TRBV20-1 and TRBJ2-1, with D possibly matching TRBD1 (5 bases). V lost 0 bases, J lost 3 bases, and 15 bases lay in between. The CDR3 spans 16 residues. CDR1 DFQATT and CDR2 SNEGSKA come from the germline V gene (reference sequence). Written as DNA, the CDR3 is TGCAGTGCTAGAGAGAAGGGGCTAGACCTCTACAATGAGCAGTTCTTC. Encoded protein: CSAREKGLDLYNEQFF.

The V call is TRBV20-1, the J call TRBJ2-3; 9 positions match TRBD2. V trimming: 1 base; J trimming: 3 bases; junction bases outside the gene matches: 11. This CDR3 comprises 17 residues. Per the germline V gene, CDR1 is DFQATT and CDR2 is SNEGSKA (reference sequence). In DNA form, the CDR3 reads TGCAGTGCTAGAGGCTCTCTGGGGGCGGGGGGGACAGATACGCAGTATTTT. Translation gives CSARGSLGAGGTDTQYF.

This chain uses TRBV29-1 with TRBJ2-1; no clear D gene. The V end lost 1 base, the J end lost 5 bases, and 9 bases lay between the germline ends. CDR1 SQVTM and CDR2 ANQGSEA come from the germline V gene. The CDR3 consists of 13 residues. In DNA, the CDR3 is TGCAGCGTTGAAGGTCACGGAAACAATGAGCAGTTCTTC. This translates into CSVEGHGNNEQFF.

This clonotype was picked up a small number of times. The CDR3 sequence is CASSQGRSGGFQETQYF. For the CDR3, the DNA is TGTGCCAGCAGCCAAGGACGTAGCGGGGGCTTCCAAGAGACCCAGTACTTC. J is TRBJ2-5 and V is TRBV12-3 or TRBV12-4, with 9 bases lining up with TRBD2. This CDR3 is built from 17 residues. With 6 bases clipped from V and 1 base from J, the junction kept 12 bases outside the gene matches.